Sequencing of this T cell receptor beta chain was carried out in a study of blood T cell repertoires in COVID-19. Study-wide context: Samples taken during acute and convalescent COVID-19 were collected in the United States, Italy and Spain. Sample material is recorded as cDNA or gDNA derived from T cells, B-cell-depleted T cells, or PBMCs.

The junction had 12 bases not matched to a gene; V was cut back by 6 bases and J by 5 bases. The CDR3 has 15 amino acids. CDR1 SGHVS and CDR2 FQNEAQ come from the germline V gene. The authors' processing: For nucleated cells, counts were estimated from reference gene primer amplification. Clones were sequenced by immunoSEQ multiplex PCR, and TCRdb holds only the in-frame ones, with some missing. That table furnishes V, J and clone size, whereas the DNA furnished D and trimming. The sample has about 150,000 clones, over 80% seen once. The count of this clone is one. The chain couples TRBV7-8 to TRBJ1-1, with 7 bases that match TRBD1. This TCR came from a man between 65 and 85 years old who had recovered from COVID-19. The sequenced material came from peripheral blood. DNA of the CDR3: TGTGCCAGCAGACGAACCGCCGGGACAGTGACTGAAGCTTTCTTT. Protein: CASRRTAGTVTEAFF.